Presented here are 27 T cell receptor beta chains from one specimen sequenced in a study of graft-versus-host responses after intestinal transplantation. Antigens for these TCRs are unknown. TCRdb keeps only in-frame clones here, not all; method: immunoSEQ multiplex PCR. This table holds some 92,000 clones, more than 90% found once. The source material was unstimulated CD4+ T cells sorted from spleen or lymph node cells, sampled before intestinal transplant. The receptors were sampled from a human donor who received an intestinal transplant.

The V and J genes are TRBV21-1 and TRBJ2-7. TRBV21-1 is classified as a pseudogene. The CDR3 is 8 residues long. This CDR3 is CANAEQYF. As DNA, the CDR3 is TGTGCTAATGCCGAGCAGTACTTC.

This chain connects TRBV5-6 to TRBJ1-5; 9 bases align to TRBD1. CDR3 length equals 15 residues. Germline loops: CDR1 SGHDT, CDR2 YYEEEE. The trim removed 4 bases at V and 3 bases at J, leaving 5 bases unmatched. The CDR3 sequence is CASSRTGVPNQPQHF. The CDR3 DNA reads as TGTGCCAGCAGCCGGACAGGGGTGCCCAATCAGCCCCAGCATTTT. The full variable domain, completed using reference TRBV5-6 and TRBJ1-5, is DAGVTQSPTHLIKTRGQQVTLRCSPKSGHDTVSWYQQALGQGPQFIFQYYEEEERQRGNFPDRFSGHQFPNYSSELNVNALLLGDSALYLCASSRTGVPNQPQHFGDGTRLSIL.

This chain uses TRBV5-4 with TRBJ2-3, with 9 bases matching TRBD2. The junction had 5 bases not matched to a gene; V was cut back by 1 base and J by 2 bases. Germline V gene lookup returns CDR1 SGHNT and CDR2 YYREEE (reference sequence). This CDR3 comprises 16 residues. The CDR3 DNA follows: TGTGCCAGCAGCTTGCTTAGCGGGAGCTCCACAGATACGCAGTATTTT. This translates into CASSLLSGSSTDTQYF.

The chain uses TRBV19 and TRBJ1-4, with 8 bases identical to TRBD1. The germline V gene encodes CDR1 LNHDA and CDR2 SQIVND (reference sequence). The CDR3 consists of 16 residues. The J segment lost 8 bases and the V segment lost 3 bases, leaving 11 bases of the junction unmatched. CDR3 sequence: CASSMATQGGKEKLFF. The CDR3 nucleotides are TGTGCCAGTAGTATGGCGACACAGGGGGGAAAGGAAAAACTGTTTTTT.

The gene calls are TRBV27 and TRBJ1-2; 10 bases match TRBD1. Germline assignment: CDR1 MNHEY and CDR2 SMNVEV (reference sequence). After removal of 3 bases from V and 4 bases from J, the junction contained 26 bases not matched to a gene. CDR3 length: 22 amino acids. CDR3 nucleotides: TGTGCCAGCAGTTTCCGGGGGTTTTGGAATGGTCAAAGGACAGGGGGAAGCTATGGCTACACCTTC. It codes for CASSFRGFWNGQRTGGSYGYTF.

The chain uses TRBV10-2 and TRBJ2-4; weak D call: TRBD2 (6 bases). V was clipped by 3 bases and J by 4 bases, with 10 bases between them. The germline CDR1 and CDR2 sequences are WSHSY and SAAADI. This CDR3 has 14 amino acids. CDR3 loop: CASSDSGTKNIQYF. DNA for the CDR3: TGCGCCAGCAGTGATTCAGGGACTAAAAACATTCAGTACTTC.

The chain uses TRBV27 and TRBJ2-7; 8 positions match TRBD2. This CDR3 has 18 amino acids. CDR1 and CDR2 (germline): MNHEY, SMNVEV (reference sequence). V was pared by 2 bases and J by 2 bases, with 14 bases of the junction left unmatched. In nucleotides, the CDR3 is TGTGCCAGCAGTTTAGTCTGGGGAGAGACTAGCGAGACCTACGAGCAGTACTTC. It yields the protein CASSLVWGETSETYEQYF.

The genes are TRBV27 and TRBJ2-7, with 7 bases lining up with TRBD1. Trimming cost V 6 bases and J 0 bases; bases outside gene matches: 14. Germline V CDR1 and CDR2: MNHEY, SMNVEV (reference sequence). The CDR3 contains 17 residues. In nucleotides, the CDR3 is TGTGCCAGCAGGGATAAAACAGGGGAACTTCTCTCCTACGAGCAGTACTTC. Translation gives CASRDKTGELLSYEQYF.

J is TRBJ2-5 and V is TRBV10-3, with no clear D. Trimming pared 2 bases from V and 5 bases from J, leaving 12 bases between. Germline CDR1 and CDR2: ENHRY and SYGVKD. There are 14 residues in the CDR3. CDR3 nucleotide sequence: TGTGCCATCAGTGAGACGCAGGATGAGGAGACCCAGTACTTC. This codes for CAISETQDEETQYF.

The chain is built from TRBV27 and TRBJ1-4; D uncertain. The CDR3 is made up of 14 amino acids. Germline loops: CDR1 MNHEY, CDR2 SMNVEV (reference sequence). Trimming cost V 5 bases and J 5 bases, with 12 bases left between them. CDR3 in amino acids: CASSMDYTNEKLFF. The DNA of the CDR3 is TGTGCCAGCAGTATGGACTACACCAATGAAAAACTGTTTTTT.

This clone is a singleton in its sample. J is TRBJ2-7 and V is TRBV27, with 11 bases lining up with TRBD2. This CDR3 comprises 16 residues. The J segment lost 4 bases and the V segment lost 3 bases, leaving 8 bases of the junction unmatched. Germline CDR1 MNHEY, CDR2 SMNVEV (reference sequence). The CDR3 is CASSFSLAGGKYEQYF. CDR3 nucleotides: TGTGCCAGCAGTTTCAGTCTAGCGGGAGGAAAATACGAGCAGTACTTC.

This clone occurred a few times. V and J are TRBV28 and TRBJ1-2, with 10 bases matching TRBD1. CDR3 length: 16 residues. J lost 7 bases, V lost 6 bases, and 14 bases had no gene match. The germline gives CDR1 MDHEN, CDR2 SYDVKM. This chain's CDR3 is CASSEPGQGTIGGYTF. The DNA for the CDR3 is TGTGCCAGCAGCGAACCGGGACAGGGGACGATCGGTGGCTACACCTTC.

This clone was recorded once. This chain connects TRBV27 to TRBJ2-7, with TRBD1 matching 10 bases. V trimming: 6 bases; J trimming: 3 bases; junction bases outside the gene matches: 5. The germline CDR1 and CDR2 sequences are MNHEY and SMNVEV (reference sequence). The CDR3 is made up of 14 amino acids. The CDR3 region is CASRRTGGIYEQYF. The CDR3 DNA follows: TGTGCCAGCAGGCGGACAGGGGGAATCTACGAGCAGTACTTC.

The CDR3 DNA follows: TGTGCCAGCAGTTTAGATGCGGGAGCCTCTTCTGGGTTCTTC. As protein: CASSLDAGASSGFF. The chain employs TRBV28 and TRBJ2-1, with TRBD2 matching 7 bases. CDR1 is MDHEN and CDR2 is SYDVKM in the germline V gene. This CDR3 is built from 14 residues. V trimming: 2 bases; J trimming: 15 bases; junction bases outside the gene matches: 13.

The CDR3 bases are TGTGCCAGCAGCTTAGTGGACTATGGCTACACCTTC. Its translation is CASSLVDYGYTF. The rearrangement uses TRBV7-9 and TRBJ1-2; the D is unclear. The CDR3 spans 12 residues. Germline V lookup: CDR1 SEHNR, CDR2 FQNEAQ (reference sequence). V was clipped by 1 base and J by 3 bases, with 3 bases between them.

V usage is TRBV4-1 and J usage is TRBJ1-1; tentatively, D is TRBD1 (5 bases). The CDR3 is made up of 16 amino acids. Per germline, CDR1 MGHRA and CDR2 YSYEKL. The ends were cut back, 4 bases at V and 2 bases at J, with 17 bases in the middle. CDR3 region: CASSPGAATKNTEAFF. CDR3 bases: TGCGCCAGCAGCCCCGGGGCAGCCACGAAAAACACTGAAGCTTTCTTT.

This clone was counted a few times. The rearrangement links TRBV11-2 to TRBJ1-1; maybe TRBD1 (6 bases). The CDR3 runs to 18 residues. Germline loops: CDR1 SGHAT, CDR2 FQNNGV. Trimming stripped 5 bases from V and 0 bases from J, with 22 bases between. The CDR3 DNA reads as TGTGCCAGCAGCCCTTTGGGCACAGGGAAATCCATGAACACTGAAGCTTTCTTT. It encodes CASSPLGTGKSMNTEAFF.

The chain uses TRBV7-6 and TRBJ1-1; D gene ambiguous. The CDR3 runs to 17 residues. Trimming pared 2 bases from V and 1 base from J, leaving 17 bases between. Germline CDR1 is SGHVS and CDR2 is FNYEAQ. The CDR3 bases are TGTGCCAGCAGCTTAAACCCCGGGCCTACCTGGAACACTGAAGCTTTCTTT. Translation gives CASSLNPGPTWNTEAFF.

This chain joins TRBV5-5 and TRBJ2-5; D uncertain. Per germline, CDR1 SGHKS and CDR2 YYEKEE (reference sequence). Trimming pared 2 bases from V and 2 bases from J, leaving 13 bases between. The CDR3 contains 15 residues. This CDR3 is CASSLGRWIQETQYF. The CDR3 coding sequence is TGTGCCAGCAGCTTAGGGCGGTGGATACAAGAGACCCAGTACTTC.

The chain recombines TRBV28 with TRBJ2-5, with D possibly TRBD2 on 6 matching bases. Germline V gene sequence: CDR1 MDHEN, CDR2 SYDVKM. CDR3 length: 14 amino acids. Trimming shortened V by 3 bases and J by 6 bases, and 14 bases separated the two germline ends. DNA for the CDR3: TGTGCCAGCAGTTTGAACGGGAGTGGCAAGACCCAGTACTTC. It encodes CASSLNGSGKTQYF.

V usage is TRBV7-9 and J usage is TRBJ1-3; 7 bases fit TRBD1. With V trimmed by 2 bases and J by 3 bases, 10 bases remained unmatched. The germline gives CDR1 SEHNR, CDR2 FQNEAQ (reference sequence). This CDR3 is built from 17 residues. This CDR3 reads CASSLNLAGQYGNTIYF. The CDR3 nucleotides are TGTGCCAGCAGCTTAAATTTAGCGGGACAGTATGGAAACACCATATATTTT.

This chain uses TRBV30 with TRBJ1-3; possibly TRBD1 for D (5 bases). The CDR3 runs to 16 residues. Deletions cut 0 bases from V and 4 bases from J, with 16 bases between. Looked up from germline, CDR1 is GTSNPN and CDR2 is SVGIG (reference sequence). The CDR3 region is CAWSVVGARPGNTIYF. CDR3 in DNA: TGTGCCTGGAGTGTAGTTGGGGCCCGGCCGGGAAACACCATATATTTT.

This chain uses TRBV27 with TRBJ2-3; tentatively, D is TRBD1 (6 bases). Trimming took off 2 bases at V and 2 bases at J, with 11 bases between the two ends. The length of the CDR3 is 15 residues. Per germline, CDR1 MNHEY and CDR2 SMNVEV (reference sequence). DNA of the CDR3: TGTGCCAGCAGTTTAGGGGGACACCCCACAGATACGCAGTATTTT. It translates to CASSLGGHPTDTQYF.

The chain employs TRBV5-1 and TRBJ1-2; D is possibly TRBD1 (6 bases). Germline loops: CDR1 SGHRS, CDR2 YFSETQ. The CDR3 spans 13 residues. Trimming cost V 4 bases and J 4 bases, with 11 bases left between them. CDR3 in amino acids: CASSVGTPYGYTF. CDR3 coding DNA: TGCGCCAGCAGCGTCGGGACACCCTATGGCTACACCTTC.

This sequence joins TRBV18 and TRBJ2-4; D gene ambiguous. The germline gives CDR1 KGHSH, CDR2 LQKENI. This CDR3 has 13 residues. Trimming left V 4 bases short and J 7 bases short, with 11 bases between. Here the CDR3 DNA reads TGTGCCAGCTCACGGCAGGATATGAACATTCAGTACTTC. Its translation: CASSRQDMNIQYF.

This clone was counted once. The chain links TRBV6-5 to TRBJ1-5; D is undetermined. Germline loops: CDR1 MNHEY, CDR2 SVGAGI. The CDR3 extends over 13 amino acids. Trimming took 8 bases from V and 0 from J, leaving 8 bases between them. The CDR3 protein is CASLEYSNQPQHF. CDR3 in DNA: TGTGCCAGCCTAGAGTATAGCAATCAGCCCCAGCATTTT.

The V call is TRBV10-3, the J call TRBJ2-7, with 8 bases lining up with TRBD1. The CDR3 runs to 15 residues. Germline V CDR1 and CDR2: ENHRY, SYGVKD. Unmatched junction bases numbered 14, after V lost 10 bases and J lost 3 bases. As DNA, the CDR3 is TGTGCCACCGGACAGGGTGCGGCTCCGGGCTACGAGCAGTACTTC. It specifies CATGQGAAPGYEQYF.